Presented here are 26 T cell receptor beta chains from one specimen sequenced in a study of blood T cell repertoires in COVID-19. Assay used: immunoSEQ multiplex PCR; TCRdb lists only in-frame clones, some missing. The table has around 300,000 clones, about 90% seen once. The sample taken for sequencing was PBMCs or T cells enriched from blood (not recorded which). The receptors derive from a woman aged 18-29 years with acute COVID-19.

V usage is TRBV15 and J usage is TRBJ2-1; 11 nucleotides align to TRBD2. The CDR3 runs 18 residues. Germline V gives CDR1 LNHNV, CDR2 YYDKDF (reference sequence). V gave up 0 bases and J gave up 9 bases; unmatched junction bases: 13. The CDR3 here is CATSRDPGATSGRREQFF. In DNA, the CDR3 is TGTGCCACCAGCAGAGATCCCGGTGCAACTAGCGGGAGACGTGAGCAGTTCTTC.

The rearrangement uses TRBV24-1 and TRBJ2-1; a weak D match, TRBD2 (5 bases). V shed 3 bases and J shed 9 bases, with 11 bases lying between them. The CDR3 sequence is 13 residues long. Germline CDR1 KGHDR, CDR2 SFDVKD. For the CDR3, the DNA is TGTGCCACCAGTGATCCGGCCCGGGGTGAGCAGTTCTTC. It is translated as CATSDPARGEQFF.

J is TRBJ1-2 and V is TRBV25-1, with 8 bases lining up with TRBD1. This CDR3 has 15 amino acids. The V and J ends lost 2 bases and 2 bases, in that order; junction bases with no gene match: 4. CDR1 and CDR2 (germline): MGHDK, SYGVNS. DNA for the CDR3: TGTGCCAGCAGTGAACCCGGGACAGGAAACTATGGCTACACCTTC. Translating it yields CASSEPGTGNYGYTF.

The CDR3 DNA is TGCGCCAGCAGCCAAGATGGGCAGGGTTACACAGATACGCAGTATTTT. Translation: CASSQDGQGYTDTQYF. V gene TRBV4-1 combines with J gene TRBJ2-3, with D maybe TRBD1 (5 bases). Germline V lookup: CDR1 MGHRA, CDR2 YSYEKL. With 0 bases removed from V and 2 bases from J, the gap between germline ends came to 12 bases. The CDR3 extends over 16 amino acids.

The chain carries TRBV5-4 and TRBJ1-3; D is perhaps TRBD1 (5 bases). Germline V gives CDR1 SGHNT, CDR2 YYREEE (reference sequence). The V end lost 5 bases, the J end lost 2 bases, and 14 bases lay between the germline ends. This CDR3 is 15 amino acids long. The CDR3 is CASRTLGGAGNTIYF. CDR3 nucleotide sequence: TGTGCCAGCAGGACCTTGGGGGGGGCTGGAAACACCATATATTTT.

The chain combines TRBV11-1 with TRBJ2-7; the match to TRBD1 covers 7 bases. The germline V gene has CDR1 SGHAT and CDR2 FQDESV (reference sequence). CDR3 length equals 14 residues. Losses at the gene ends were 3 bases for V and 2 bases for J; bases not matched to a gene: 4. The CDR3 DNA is TGTGCCAGCAGCTTTGAACAGGGGACCTACGAGCAGTACTTC. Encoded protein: CASSFEQGTYEQYF.

CDR3 sequence (DNA): TGTGCCAGCAGCCAAGTAGGAAGCGGGATGGGGGATACGCAGTATTTT. Its translation is CASSQVGSGMGDTQYF. This chain uses TRBV3-1 (or the pseudogene TRBV3-2) with TRBJ2-3; 7 bases line up with TRBD2. CDR1 and CDR2 (germline): LGHDT, YNNKEL (reference sequence). V lost 1 base, J lost 6 bases, and 10 bases stayed unmatched. The CDR3 has 16 amino acids.

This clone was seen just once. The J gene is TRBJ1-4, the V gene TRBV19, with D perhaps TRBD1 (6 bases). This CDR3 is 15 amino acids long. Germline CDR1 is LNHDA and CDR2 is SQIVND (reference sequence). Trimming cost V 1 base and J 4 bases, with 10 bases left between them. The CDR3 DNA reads TGTGCCAGTAGTATAGGAGGGACAAGTAATGAAAAACTGTTTTTT. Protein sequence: CASSIGGTSNEKLFF.

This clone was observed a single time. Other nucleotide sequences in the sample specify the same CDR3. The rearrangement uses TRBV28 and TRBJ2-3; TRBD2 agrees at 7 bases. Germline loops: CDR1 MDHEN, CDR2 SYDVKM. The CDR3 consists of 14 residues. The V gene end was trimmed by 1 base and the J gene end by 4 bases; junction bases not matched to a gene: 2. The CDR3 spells CASSLSGGPDTQYF. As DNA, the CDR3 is TGTGCCAGCAGTTTATCGGGGGGACCAGATACGCAGTATTTT.

The CDR3 nucleotides are TGTGCCACCAGCAGAAGGCCTCGCGGTGACACTGAAGCTTTCTTT. Amino acids: CATSRRPRGDTEAFF. J is TRBJ1-1 and V is TRBV15, with D unresolved. The length of the CDR3 is 15 residues. Trimming took off 2 bases at V and 3 bases at J, with 13 bases between the two ends. Germline CDR1 and CDR2: LNHNV and YYDKDF (reference sequence).

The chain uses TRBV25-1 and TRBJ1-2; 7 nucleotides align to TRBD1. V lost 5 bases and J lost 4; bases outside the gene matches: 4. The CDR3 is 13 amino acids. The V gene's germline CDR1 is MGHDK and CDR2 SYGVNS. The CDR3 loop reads CASSRGQAYGYTF. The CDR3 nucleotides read TGTGCCAGCAGTAGGGGGCAGGCCTATGGCTACACCTTC.

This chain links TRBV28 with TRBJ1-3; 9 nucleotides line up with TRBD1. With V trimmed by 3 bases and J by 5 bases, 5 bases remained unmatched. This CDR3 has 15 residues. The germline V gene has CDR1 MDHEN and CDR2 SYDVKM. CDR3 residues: CASSLPGTGRNTIYF. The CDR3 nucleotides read TGTGCCAGCAGTTTGCCCGGGACAGGGAGAAACACCATATATTTT.

The CDR3 DNA follows: TGCGCCAGCAGCTTAGGTAAGAGGAGCGGGAGGCCCTCCTACGAGCAGTACTTC. Amino acid sequence: CASSLGKRSGRPSYEQYF. The chain carries TRBV5-1 and TRBJ2-7; 9 bases are shared with TRBD2. V gave up 2 bases and J gave up 0 bases; unmatched junction bases: 12. CDR1 and CDR2 (germline): SGHRS, YFSETQ. The CDR3 loop spans 18 amino acids.

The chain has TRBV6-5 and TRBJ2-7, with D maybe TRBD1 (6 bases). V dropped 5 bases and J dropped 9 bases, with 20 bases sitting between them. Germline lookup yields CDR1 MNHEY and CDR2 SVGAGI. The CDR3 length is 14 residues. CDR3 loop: CASSTQTGAGVQYF. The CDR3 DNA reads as TGTGCCAGCAGTACGCAGACAGGCGCCGGGGTGCAGTACTTC.

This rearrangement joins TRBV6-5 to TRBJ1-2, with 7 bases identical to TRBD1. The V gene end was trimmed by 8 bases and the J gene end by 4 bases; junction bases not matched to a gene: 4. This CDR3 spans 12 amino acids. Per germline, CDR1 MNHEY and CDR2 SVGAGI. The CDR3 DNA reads TGTGCCAGCCTAACAGGGGTCTATGGCTACACCTTC. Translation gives CASLTGVYGYTF.

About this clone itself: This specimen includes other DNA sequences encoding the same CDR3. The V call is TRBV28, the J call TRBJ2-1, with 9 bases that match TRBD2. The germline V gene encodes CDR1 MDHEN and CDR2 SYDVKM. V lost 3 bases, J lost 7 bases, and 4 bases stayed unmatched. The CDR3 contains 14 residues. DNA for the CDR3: TGTGCCAGCAGTTTGGCGGGAGGGAGTAATGAGCAGTTCTTC. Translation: CASSLAGGSNEQFF.

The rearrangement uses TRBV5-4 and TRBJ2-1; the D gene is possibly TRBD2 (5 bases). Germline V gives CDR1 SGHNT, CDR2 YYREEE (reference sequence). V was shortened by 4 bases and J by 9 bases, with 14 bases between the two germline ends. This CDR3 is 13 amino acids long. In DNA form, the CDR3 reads TGTGCCAGCAGCCACACTAGTGGCCCTGAGCAGTTCTTC. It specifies CASSHTSGPEQFF.

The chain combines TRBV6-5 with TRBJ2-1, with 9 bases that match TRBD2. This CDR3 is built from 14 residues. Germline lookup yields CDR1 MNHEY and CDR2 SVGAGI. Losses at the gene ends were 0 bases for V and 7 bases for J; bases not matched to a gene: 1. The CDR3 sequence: CASSYSAGGNEQFF. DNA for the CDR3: TGTGCCAGCAGTTACTCAGCGGGAGGTAATGAGCAGTTCTTC.

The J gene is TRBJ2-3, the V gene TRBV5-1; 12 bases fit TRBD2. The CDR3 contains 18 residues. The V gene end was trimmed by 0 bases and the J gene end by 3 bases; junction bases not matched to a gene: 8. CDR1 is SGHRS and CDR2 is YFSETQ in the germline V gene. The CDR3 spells CASSLGTSGNLRTDTQYF. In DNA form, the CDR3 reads TGCGCCAGCAGCTTGGGGACTAGCGGGAATTTAAGAACAGATACGCAGTATTTT.

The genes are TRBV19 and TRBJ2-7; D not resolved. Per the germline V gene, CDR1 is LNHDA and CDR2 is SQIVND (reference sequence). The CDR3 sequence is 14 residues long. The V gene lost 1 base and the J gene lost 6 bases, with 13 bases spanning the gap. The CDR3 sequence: CASSIAGRSFEQYF. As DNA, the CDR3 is TGTGCCAGTAGTATAGCTGGCAGGTCGTTCGAGCAGTACTTC. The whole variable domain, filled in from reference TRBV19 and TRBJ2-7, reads DGGITQSPKYLFRKEGQNVTLSCEQNLNHDAMYWYRQDPGQGLRLIYYSQIVNDFQKGDIAEGYSVSREKKESFPLTVTSAQKNPTAFYLCASSIAGRSFEQYFGPGTRLTVT.

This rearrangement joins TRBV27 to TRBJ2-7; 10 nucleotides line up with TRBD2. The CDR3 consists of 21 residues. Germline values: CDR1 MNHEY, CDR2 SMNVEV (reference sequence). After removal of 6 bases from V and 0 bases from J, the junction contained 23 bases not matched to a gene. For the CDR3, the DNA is TGTGCCAGCAGGCCCGCCCGTGGCCGGGGACTAGCGCCCCCGAGCTCCTACGAGCAGTACTTC. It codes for CASRPARGRGLAPPSSYEQYF.

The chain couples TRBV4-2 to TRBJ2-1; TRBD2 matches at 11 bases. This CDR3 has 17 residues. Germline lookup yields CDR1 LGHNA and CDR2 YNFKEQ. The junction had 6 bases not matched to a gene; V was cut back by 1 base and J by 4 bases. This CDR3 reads CASSQASGTSGYNEQFF. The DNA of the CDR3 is TGTGCCAGCAGCCAAGCTTCCGGGACTAGCGGTTACAATGAGCAGTTCTTC.

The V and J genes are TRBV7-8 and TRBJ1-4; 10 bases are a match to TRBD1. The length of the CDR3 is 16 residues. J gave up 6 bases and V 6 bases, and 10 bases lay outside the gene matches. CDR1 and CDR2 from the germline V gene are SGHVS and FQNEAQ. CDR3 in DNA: TGTGCCAGCAGTGGAAGGACAGGGGGGATTGATGAAAAACTGTTTTTT. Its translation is CASSGRTGGIDEKLFF.

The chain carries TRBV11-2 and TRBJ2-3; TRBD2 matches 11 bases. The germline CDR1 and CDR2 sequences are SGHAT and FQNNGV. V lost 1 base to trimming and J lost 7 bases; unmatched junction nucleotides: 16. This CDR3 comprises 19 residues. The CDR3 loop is CASSLARGTSGSGGNTQYF. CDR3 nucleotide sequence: TGTGCCAGCAGCTTAGCCCGTGGGACTAGCGGATCGGGAGGGAATACGCAGTATTTT.

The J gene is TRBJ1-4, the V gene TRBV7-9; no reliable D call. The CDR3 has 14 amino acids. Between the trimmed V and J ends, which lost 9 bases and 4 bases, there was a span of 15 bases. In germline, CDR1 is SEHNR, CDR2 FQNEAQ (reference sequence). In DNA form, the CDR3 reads TGTGCCAGTTCGGGATTCCGTAATAATGAAAAACTGTTTTTT. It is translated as CASSGFRNNEKLFF.

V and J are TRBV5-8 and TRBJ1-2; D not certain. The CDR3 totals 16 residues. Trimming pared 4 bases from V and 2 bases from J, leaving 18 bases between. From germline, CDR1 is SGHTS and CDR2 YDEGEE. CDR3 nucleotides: TGTGCCAGCAGCACCGGTACGGGGTGGGAGAACTATGGCTACACCTTC. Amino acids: CASSTGTGWENYGYTF.